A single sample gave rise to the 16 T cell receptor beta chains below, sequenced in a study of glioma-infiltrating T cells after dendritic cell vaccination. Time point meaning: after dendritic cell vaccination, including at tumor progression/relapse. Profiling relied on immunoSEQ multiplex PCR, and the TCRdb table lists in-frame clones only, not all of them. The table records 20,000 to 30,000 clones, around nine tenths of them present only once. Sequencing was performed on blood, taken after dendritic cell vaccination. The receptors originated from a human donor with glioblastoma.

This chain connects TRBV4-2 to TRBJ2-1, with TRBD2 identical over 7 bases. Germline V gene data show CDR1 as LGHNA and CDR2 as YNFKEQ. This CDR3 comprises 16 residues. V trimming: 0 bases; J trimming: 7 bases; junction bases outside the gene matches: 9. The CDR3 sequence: CASSQEDRSGANEQFF. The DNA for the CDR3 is TGTGCCAGCAGCCAAGAGGATAGGAGCGGGGCAAATGAGCAGTTCTTC.

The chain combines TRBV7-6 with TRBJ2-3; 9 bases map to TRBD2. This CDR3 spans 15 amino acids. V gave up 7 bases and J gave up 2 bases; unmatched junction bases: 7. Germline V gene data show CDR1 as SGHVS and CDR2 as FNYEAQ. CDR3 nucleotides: TGTGCCAGCACCATCAGCGGGGGGCACACAGATACGCAGTATTTT. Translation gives CASTISGGHTDTQYF. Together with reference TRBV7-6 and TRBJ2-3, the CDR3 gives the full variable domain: GAGVSQSPRYKVTKRGQDVALRCDPISGHVSLYWYRQALGQGPEFLTYFNYEAQQDKSGLPNDRFSAERPEGSISTLTIQRTEQRDSAMYRCASTISGGHTDTQYFGPGTRLTVL.

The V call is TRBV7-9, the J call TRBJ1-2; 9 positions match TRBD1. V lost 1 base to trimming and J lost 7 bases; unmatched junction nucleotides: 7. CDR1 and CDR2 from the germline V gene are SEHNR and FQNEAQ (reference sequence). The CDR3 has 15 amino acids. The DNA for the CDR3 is TGTGCCAGCAGCTTAGAGGGGACAGGGACGGCTGGCTACACCTTC. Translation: CASSLEGTGTAGYTF.

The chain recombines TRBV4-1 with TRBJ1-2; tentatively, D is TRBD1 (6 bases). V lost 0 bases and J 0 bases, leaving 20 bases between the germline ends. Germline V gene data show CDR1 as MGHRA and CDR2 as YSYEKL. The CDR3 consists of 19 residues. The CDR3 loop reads CASSQDWGTGTPANYGYTF. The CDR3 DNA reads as TGCGCCAGCAGCCAAGATTGGGGAACCGGGACACCAGCTAACTATGGCTACACCTTC.

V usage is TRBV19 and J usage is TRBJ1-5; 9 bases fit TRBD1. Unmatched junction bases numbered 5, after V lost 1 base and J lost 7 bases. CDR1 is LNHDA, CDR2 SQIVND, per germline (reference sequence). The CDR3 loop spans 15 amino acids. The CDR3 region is CASSIAGQGKQPQHF. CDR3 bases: TGTGCCAGTAGTATAGCCGGACAGGGGAAACAGCCCCAGCATTTT.

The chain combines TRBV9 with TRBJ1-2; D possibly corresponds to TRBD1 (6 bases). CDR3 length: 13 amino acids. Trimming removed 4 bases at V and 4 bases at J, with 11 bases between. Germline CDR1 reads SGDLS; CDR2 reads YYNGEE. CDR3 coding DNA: TGTGCCAGCAGCCCGGGACAAACCTATGGCTACACCTTC. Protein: CASSPGQTYGYTF. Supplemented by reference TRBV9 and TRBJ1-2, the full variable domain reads DSGVTQTPKHLITATGQRVTLRCSPRSGDLSVYWYQQSLDQGLQFLIQYYNGEERAKGNILERFSAQQFPDLHSELNLSSLELGDSALYFCASSPGQTYGYTFGSGTRLTVV.

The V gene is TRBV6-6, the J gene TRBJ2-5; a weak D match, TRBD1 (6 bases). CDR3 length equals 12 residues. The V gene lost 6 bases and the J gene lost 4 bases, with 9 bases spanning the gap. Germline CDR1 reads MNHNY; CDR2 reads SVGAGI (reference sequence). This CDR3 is CASSRRGETQYF. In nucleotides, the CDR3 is TGTGCCAGCAGCCGCAGGGGAGAGACCCAGTACTTC.

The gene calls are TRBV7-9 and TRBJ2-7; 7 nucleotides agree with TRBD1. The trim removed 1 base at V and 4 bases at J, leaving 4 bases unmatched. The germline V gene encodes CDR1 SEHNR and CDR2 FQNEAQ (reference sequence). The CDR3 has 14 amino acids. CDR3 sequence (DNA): TGTGCCAGCAGCTTAGAGGGGACAGAGTACGAGCAGTACTTC. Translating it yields CASSLEGTEYEQYF.

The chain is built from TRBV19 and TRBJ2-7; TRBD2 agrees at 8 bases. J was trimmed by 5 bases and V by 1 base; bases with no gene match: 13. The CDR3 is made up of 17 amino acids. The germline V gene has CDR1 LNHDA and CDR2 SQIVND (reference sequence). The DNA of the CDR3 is TGTGCCAGTAGTATAGGAGTTTTGGCGGGGGGCAGAGACGAGCAGTACTTC. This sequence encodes CASSIGVLAGGRDEQYF. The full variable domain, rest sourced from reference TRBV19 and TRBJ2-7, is DGGITQSPKYLFRKEGQNVTLSCEQNLNHDAMYWYRQDPGQGLRLIYYSQIVNDFQKGDIAEGYSVSREKKESFPLTVTSAQKNPTAFYLCASSIGVLAGGRDEQYFGPGTRLTVT.

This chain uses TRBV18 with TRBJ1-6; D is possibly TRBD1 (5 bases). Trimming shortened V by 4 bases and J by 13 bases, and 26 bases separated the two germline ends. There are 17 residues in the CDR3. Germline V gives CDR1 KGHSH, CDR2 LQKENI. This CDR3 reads CASSRQLTGDILSPLHF. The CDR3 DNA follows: TGTGCCAGCTCACGACAGCTCACGGGCGACATTTTGAGTCCCCTCCACTTT.

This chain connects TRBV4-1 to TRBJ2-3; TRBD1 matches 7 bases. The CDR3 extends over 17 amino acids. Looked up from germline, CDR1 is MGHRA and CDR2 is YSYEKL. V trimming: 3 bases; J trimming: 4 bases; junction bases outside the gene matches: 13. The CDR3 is CASSQGDSYFSPDTQYF. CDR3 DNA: TGCGCCAGCAGCCAGGGGGACAGCTACTTTTCCCCAGATACGCAGTATTTT.

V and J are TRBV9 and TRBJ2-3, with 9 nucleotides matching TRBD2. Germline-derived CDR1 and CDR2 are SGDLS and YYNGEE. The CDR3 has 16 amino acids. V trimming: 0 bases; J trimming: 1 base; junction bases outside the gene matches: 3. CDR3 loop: CASSVGPSGGTDTQYF. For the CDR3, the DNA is TGTGCCAGCAGCGTAGGTCCTAGCGGGGGCACAGATACGCAGTATTTT. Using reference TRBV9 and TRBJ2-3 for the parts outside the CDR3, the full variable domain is DSGVTQTPKHLITATGQRVTLRCSPRSGDLSVYWYQQSLDQGLQFLIQYYNGEERAKGNILERFSAQQFPDLHSELNLSSLELGDSALYFCASSVGPSGGTDTQYFGPGTRLTVL.

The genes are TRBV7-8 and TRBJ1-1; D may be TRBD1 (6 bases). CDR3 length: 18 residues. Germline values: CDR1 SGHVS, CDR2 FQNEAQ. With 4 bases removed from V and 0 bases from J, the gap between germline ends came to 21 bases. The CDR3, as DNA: TGTGCCAGCAGCTCCCGCAAATTGGCTGGGGGCCTGAACACTGAAGCTTTCTTT. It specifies CASSSRKLAGGLNTEAFF. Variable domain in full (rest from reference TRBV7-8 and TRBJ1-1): GAGVSQSPRYKVAKRGQDVALRCDPISGHVSLFWYQQALGQGPEFLTYFQNEAQLDKSGLPSDRFFAERPEGSVSTLKIQRTQQEDSAVYLCASSSRKLAGGLNTEAFFGQGTRLTVV.

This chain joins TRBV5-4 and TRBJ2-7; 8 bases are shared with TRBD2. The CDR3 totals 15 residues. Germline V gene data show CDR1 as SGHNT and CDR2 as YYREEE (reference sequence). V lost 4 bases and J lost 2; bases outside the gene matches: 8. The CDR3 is CASSTGGTQAYEQYF. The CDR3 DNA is TGTGCCAGCAGCACGGGGGGGACGCAGGCCTACGAGCAGTACTTC.

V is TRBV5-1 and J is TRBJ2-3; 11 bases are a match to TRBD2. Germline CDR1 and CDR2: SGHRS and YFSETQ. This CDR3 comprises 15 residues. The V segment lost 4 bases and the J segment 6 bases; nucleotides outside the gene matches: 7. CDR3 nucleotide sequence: TGCGCCAGCAGCCAACGGACTAGCGGGCCCGATACGCAGTATTTT. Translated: CASSQRTSGPDTQYF.

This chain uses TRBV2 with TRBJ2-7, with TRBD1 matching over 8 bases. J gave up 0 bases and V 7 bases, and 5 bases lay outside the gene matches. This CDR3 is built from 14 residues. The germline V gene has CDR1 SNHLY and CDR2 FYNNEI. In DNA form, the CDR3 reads TGTGCCAGCAAACGACAGGGGAGCTCCTACGAGCAGTACTTC. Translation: CASKRQGSSYEQYF.